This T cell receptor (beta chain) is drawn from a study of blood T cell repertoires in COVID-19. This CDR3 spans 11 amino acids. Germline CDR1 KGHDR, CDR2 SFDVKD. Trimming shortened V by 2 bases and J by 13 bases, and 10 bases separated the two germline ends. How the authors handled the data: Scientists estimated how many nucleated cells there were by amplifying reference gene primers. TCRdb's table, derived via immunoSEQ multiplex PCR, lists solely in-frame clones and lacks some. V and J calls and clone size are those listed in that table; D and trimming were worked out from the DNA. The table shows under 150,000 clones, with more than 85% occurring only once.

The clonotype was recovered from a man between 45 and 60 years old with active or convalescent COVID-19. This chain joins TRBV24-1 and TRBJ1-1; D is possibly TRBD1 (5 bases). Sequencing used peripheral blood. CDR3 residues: CATSDSIRVFF. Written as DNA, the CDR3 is TGTGCCACCAGTGATTCGATCAGGGTTTTCTTT.